This entry is about one T cell receptor (beta chain). This sample stems from a study of T cell changes during pregnancy in multiple sclerosis. TCRdb keeps only in-frame clones here, not all; method: immunoSEQ multiplex PCR. The data contain tens of thousands of clones, around 93% of them singletons. This CDR3 contains 14 residues. V gave up 4 bases and J gave up 1 base, with 8 bases separating them. CDR1 MNHNS and CDR2 SASEGT come from the germline V gene. The sequencing used CD4+ T cells from peripheral blood mononuclear cells, collected after pregnancy. The origin of this receptor is a female donor with multiple sclerosis, enrolled in a pregnancy study. The rearrangement links TRBV6-1 to TRBJ1-5, with no clear D. The CDR3 nucleotides read TGTGCCAGCAGTGTACGAGGCAGCAATCAGCCCCAGCATTTT. It codes for CASSVRGSNQPQHF.